This T cell receptor (beta chain) was observed in a study of shared clonotypes between healthy human individuals (TCRdb year 2020). A note on the overall study: The cohort included three men and two women between 18 and 49 years of age. Per donor, three plates each were used for CD4 naive and CD4 memory, two for CD8 naive, and one for CD8 memory. The study deeply sequenced blood TCR repertoires of five healthy adults to estimate repertoire size and the extent of clonotype sharing between individuals. To increase sequencing depth and limit assay-specific biases, TCR repertoire library preparation and sequencing were carried out by different laboratories using diverse techniques. Each donor's leukapheresis produced roughly between roughly 0.85 and 9.5 billion PBMCs. Overall study results and their limits: Based on pairwise subsampling, the degree of clonotype sharing among donors was expected to be affected by sequencing depth. Sharing across a few donors was observed for around 5% of naive CD4, over 3% of naive CD8, over 2% of memory CD4, and about 0.39% of memory CD8 clonotypes. Naive subsets generally had larger estimated clonotype richness than memory subsets. Incomplete sequencing was indicated by rarefaction of sorted-subset datasets, despite the large sequencing depth. Compared with non-shared clonotypes, the clonotypes found in all four sorted-subset donors had higher generation probabilities. The small number of donors limited the genetic and exposure-history diversity represented. Sampling was limited to blood, and TCR repertoires in tissue likely differ from TCR repertoires in blood.

Comments on this clone: Its specific antigen is unknown. Within one base of it there is no much larger clone, and no base qualities were kept. Additional DNA sequences in this sample encode the identical CDR3.

Healthy HIV-negative adults with no recently reported acute infections or vaccinations were included as donors. Every donor was a Caucasian adult living in Nashville, Tennessee, USA. CD4+ T cells were enriched by magnetic negative selection; naive cells were then positively selected on CD45RA, and the negative fraction formed the memory subset. Blood was obtained by leukapheresis, after which PBMCs were separated by Ficoll-Histopaque density gradient centrifugation and cryopreserved in liquid nitrogen vapor phase. Purity and quantity of every magnetically sorted T cell population were checked by analytical flow cytometry. Each sorted fraction had its genomic DNA isolated and then quantified by UV absorbance on a Nanodrop 2000c. The CDR3 goes from the cysteine to the phenylalanine over 12 residues. Only the CDR3 part of the read is kept: 36 bases, read in frame from the first base. CDR1 is given as SGHNT and CDR2 as YYREEE, both from the germline V gene (reference sequence). V loses 1 base of germline sequence and J loses 4 bases, and the interval between the two ends is 2 bases.

Using the deep immunoSEQ assay, TCR CDR3 regions were amplified from genomic DNA by multiplex PCR. Extracted genomic DNA from each cell subset was spread evenly across all wells of several immunoSEQ 96-well plates, with each plate serving as a replicate. Each replicate PCR for sorted subsets received 200 ng genomic DNA, equal to roughly 30,000 T cell genomes. The purified libraries were quantified using a Qubit 3.0 fluorometer, sized with a Bioanalyzer 2100, and then quantified again using the KAPA Library Quantification kit. A separate single-read 150-cycle Illumina NextSeq 550 flow cell was used to sequence each immunoSEQ 96-well plate. For the original study's pipeline: The immunoSEQ output contained only junctional sequences without quality scores, so filtering could not match that applied to full-length reads. To assign V/J genes and CDR3, sequences were annotated using PyIR, a Python wrapper for IgBLAST v1.9, with IMGT germline references. Reads with weak V/J assignments (E-value above 1e-6), missing CDR3, stop codons, out-of-frame junctions, or ambiguous translated residues were removed. V3J clonotypes were defined as sequences sharing the same inferred V gene, J gene, and CDR3 amino acid sequence. The percentage overlap between two repertoires was calculated by dividing the number of shared unique clonotypes by the size of the smaller repertoire. Repertoire richness was assessed with RTK rarefaction, the Chao1 estimator, and Recon v2.1 estimates of unobserved clonotypes. For all TCRbeta clonotypes obtained by the gDNA method from a few donors, generation probabilities were computed with OLGA. TCRdb's version of the immuneACCESS table is confined to in-frame rearrangements and falls short of the full clone set. An unresolved V gene accounts for under half of the shortfall where checked; the remainder is of unknown origin. That table supplies the V and J calls and clone size; D and trimming were determined from the DNA. Present in this sample are about 2.3 million clones, about nine tenths of which were seen just once. 0.37% of the sample is taken by the ten largest.

This chain is built from TRBV5-4 and TRBJ2-2, with no D gene named confidently. The sequence derives from a man younger than 30 in good health. Some clones in this sample may be carry-over from other donors' samples. The sequenced material came from naive CD4+ T cells from PBMCs. This specimen's cell subset or site label, per the study, means: CD45RA+ positively selected. This receptor carries the CDR3 CASSLLTGELFF. The DNA reads TGTGCCAGCAGCTTGCTCACCGGGGAGCTGTTTTTT.